This T cell receptor (beta chain) was observed in a study of cytomegalovirus exposure and HLA in healthy donors listed by TCRdb under 2017. Turning to the overall study: An earlier analysis of approximately 550 of the donors reported more than 250 Gb of sequence data and roughly 110 million unique TCR beta sequences from some 180 million T cells. An early release covering approximately 600 HLA-typed donors comprised approximately 300 gigabases of sequencing data and about 90 million unique TCR sequences. Among the roughly 410 genotyped donors, under 90% belonged to the genetic ancestry cluster associated with self-reported Caucasian donors. The aim of the study was to test whether cataloging public T cell receptors could identify signatures of past pathogen exposure. The T cell repertoires of 700 or so subjects were profiled by immunosequencing and related to cytomegalovirus serostatus. In addition to the first cohort of several hundred subjects, a separate validation cohort of around 110 different subjects was used. To predict cytomegalovirus infection status, the study brought together high-throughput TCR immunosequencing, statistical association of individual TCRs with disease status, and machine learning. A later analysis re-analyzed previously published TCR beta repertoires from 660 or so donors and added high-resolution HLA genotyping to study TCR occurrence patterns. In the later analysis, no new phenotypic data were used to find candidate immune exposures; instead, reliance was placed on TCR beta sequences and their occurrence across donors. An earlier analysis of some 600 of the donors applied high-throughput TCR beta sequencing to assess whether each TCR beta V gene segment acted as functional or pseudogenic. Alongside the repertoire data, information on donor age, sex, ethnicity and CMV serostatus was compiled. Genome-wide SNP genotypes for about 65% of the roughly 670 donors were used in a later genetic analysis, which treated that subset as a discovery cohort. Every repertoire in the discovery cohort had been generated on one and the same sequencing platform. Class I and class II HLA loci were covered by the typing at four-digit resolution. The number of donors typed differed by locus, with roughly 629-640 for A, B, C, DRB1 and DQB1, around 520 for DQA1, nearly 610 for DPA1, and approximately 470 for DPB1. A handful of DR-DQ haplotypes were handled as single units for association and clustering because linkage in the cohort was strong. Among some 400 genotyped donors of the cohort, an average of about 220,000 unique TCR beta nucleotide sequences was sequenced per donor, of which about 20% were non-productive. Overall study results and their limits: A later analysis found that HLA-associated TCR beta chains were more clonally expanded and had lower generation probabilities than equally common non-associated chains. The sequencing pipeline was judged likely to have produced a cluster of highly shared sequence variants as a technical artifact. In a later analysis, the rate of TCR association differed among HLA loci, with DRB1 alleles having the most associated TCRs and HLA-C alleles having the fewest. The classifier was reported to diagnose cytomegalovirus status with high specificity and sensitivity in both the original and validation cohorts. The authors suggested that the approach could potentially be extended to other disease states and immunological phenotypes. According to a later analysis, most CMV-associated TCR beta chains appeared to be HLA-restricted, and the HLA associations seemed to be driven largely by CMV exposure. The only immune exposure information available for the cohort was CMV serostatus. Only TCR beta chains were sequenced in this cohort, and the absence of alpha or paired-chain data limited detectable features. In the study, some 180 TCR beta chains were listed as associated with cytomegalovirus. A few of the identified cytomegalovirus-associated TCR beta chains were confirmed in vitro to be specific for cytomegalovirus antigens. Correlated functional status among segregating V segments might be attributable to linkage disequilibrium, but an unknown experimental factor could not be ruled out. The earlier analysis of around 600 of the donors excluded some 15 rarely observed V segments, including chromosome 9 orphons, because counts were too low. Assigning TCR associations to individual alleles was difficult when HLA alleles, especially DR and DQ, strongly co-occurred. A later analysis reported that several top co-occurrence clusters appeared linked to parvovirus B19, influenza, CMV and Epstein-Barr virus. Across donors, most TCR sequences were observed very rarely, whereas some public TCRs were present in many individuals. Because some donors lacked HLA typing at each locus, the association tests relied only on the typed subset. A further reported finding was that TCR beta sequences accurately predicted the HLA-A and HLA-B alleles for most subjects in the first cohort. Broadly in line with IMGT annotations, most TCR beta V segments showed up in productive rearrangements about 87% or about 30% of the time in an earlier analysis of approximately 640 of the donors. Sequencing depth was assumed to be roughly uniform across donors in the presence/absence analyses, though that assumption may not hold. In a later analysis, about 16,000 TCR beta sequences were associated with specific HLA alleles at a false discovery rate of 0.05. An association between a missense DCLRE1C variant and V-gene and J-gene trimming of TCR beta chains was found in a later genetic analysis and replicated in an independent cohort. According to a later genetic analysis, donors in an Asian-associated ancestry cluster had fewer N-insertions in productive TCRs than the approximately 710-donor mean.

The library was generated by the immunoSEQ multiplex PCR assay. A mixture of 60 forward primers for TCR Vbeta segments and 13 reverse primers for TCR Jbeta segments was used in the multiplex PCR. The CDR3 region of rearranged TCR beta genes was amplified from genomic DNA by a multiplex PCR assay. Amplified TCR beta libraries were sequenced as 87-base-pair reads on the Illumina HiSeq System. In the source study's methods: In a later analysis, some 80 million unique TCR beta chains were counted across the roughly 670 repertoires, and about 10 million of these chains were shared by at least two donors. A nearest-neighbor algorithm error-corrected the raw reads and collapsed the reads into unique sequences, merging closely related sequences to remove PCR and sequencing errors. CDR3 sequences were aligned to IMGT reference sequences to assign V, D and J gene segments. Each retained sequence needed at least a six-nucleotide match to both a V gene segment and a J gene segment. A rearrangement was called productive if the CDR3 had no stop codons and remained in frame with V and J, and every other rearrangement was called non-productive. Following IMGT convention, CDR3 was defined as the stretch from the second conserved V-encoded cysteine to the conserved J-encoded phenylalanine. In an earlier analysis of 587 of the donors, sequences lacking an unambiguous match to a single V gene segment were excluded. An earlier analysis of 450 to 650 of the donors called V segments functional above 56.7% productive rearrangements and segregating when the between-donor standard deviation exceeded 5%. A statistical classification framework was built for diagnosing cytomegalovirus status from the catalog of TCR beta chain sequences. In a later analysis, TCR nucleotide sequences were compared against IMGT/GENE-DB human TR gene sequences so that V and J genes could be assigned. Using the TCRdist pipeline, a later analysis assigned CDR3 sequences along with most-parsimonious VDJ recombination scenarios. In a later analysis, each TCR beta chain was defined by its CDR3 amino acid sequence together with its V-gene family, and reads lacking a unique V-gene family were excluded. In a later analysis, 450 to 600 highly shared, low-generation-probability nucleotide sequences were removed to address suspected cross-contamination and a sequencing artifact. For each public chain, a later analysis derived a clonal expansion index from normalized ranks of inferred template counts within each repertoire. Generation probabilities in a later analysis came from a VDJ recombination model fitted to out-of-frame rearrangements, and those results were checked against IGoR. A later analysis scored TCR-TCR, TCR-HLA and TCR-CMV co-occurrence with hypergeometric tests, applying a repertoire-size bias correction to TCR pairs. In a later analysis, false discovery rates were estimated by permuting HLA or CMV assignments 20 times. In a later analysis, co-occurring TCRs were grouped with DBSCAN, and TCRdist sequence similarity was added when clustering was performed within HLA-allele-positive subsets. Repertoires with fewer than 30,000 or more than 120,000 public chains, plus five repertoires with anomalous nucleotide sharing, were excluded from co-occurrence clustering. TCRdb provides this immuneACCESS table in a form limited to in-frame rearrangements. Some clones are lacking; in checked studies, under half of them reflect an unresolved V gene, and why the rest are absent is not known. The V and J calls and clone size were taken over from that table, and D and trimming were inferred from the DNA. The sample table records roughly 120,000 clones; around 80% of these occur just once. Clones ranked in the top ten supply roughly 13% of the sample.

In total, 500 to 700 healthy bone marrow donors made up the cohort. At the time of sampling, every cohort member was nominally healthy, though immune exposures that went unrecorded were likely present. The donor was CMV seropositive and was included in the group of 290 or so seropositive cohort members. Every donor gave a peripheral blood sample, and the peripheral blood mononuclear cells from that sample were used for TCR beta sequencing. Genomic DNA was extracted from the blood cell samples with the Qiagen DNeasy Blood Extraction Kit. A note on this clone: Its antigen is still unknown. One junction end does not reproduce the germline sequence, and a read error may be involved.

The sequence came from a woman aged 55-75 years in good health and CMV-seropositive. The sample was PBMCs.

DNA sequence: TGTGCCGGCAGCTTTACCCTAACAGGCGCAGATACGCAGTATTTT. Translated, it gives CAGSFTLTGADTQYF. The rearrangement combines TRBV7-3 with TRBJ2-3, with TRBD1 as a weak D call on 5 bases. In the germline V gene, CDR1 corresponds to SGHTA and CDR2 to FQGTGA. Spanning cysteine to phenylalanine, the CDR3 consists of 15 amino acids. The read is trimmed to its CDR3 DNA, 45 bases read in frame from base 1.